The 27 T cell receptor beta chains in this list originate from one sample, sequenced in a study of T cells in Graves' hyperthyroidism and ophthalmopathy. RNA transcripts provided the source from which TCR beta CDR3 regions were amplified. The primer set for the first-round RT-PCR of the TCR CDR3 was HTBI. TCRdb reanalysed the multiplex PCR reads using MiXCR and keeps one entry per CDR3 protein. The table includes about 840,000 distinct CDR3 sequences, 35% to 45% detected once. The sequenced material came from blood. These receptors originate from a man younger than 35 with Graves' hyperthyroidism.

This clonotype was seen more than once but under ten times. The genes are TRBV9 and TRBJ1-4; perhaps TRBD1 as D (5 bases). Germline CDR1 is SGDLS and CDR2 is YYNGEE. The V end was cut by 4 bases, the J end by 3 bases, with 13 bases between. There are 15 residues in the CDR3. This CDR3 reads CASSPRGSANEKLFF. CDR3 nucleotides: TGTGCCAGCAGCCCCCGGGGGTCGGCTAATGAAAAACTGTTTTTT.

This clonotype has a handful of counts. The chain is built from TRBV2 and TRBJ2-2; 11 bases align to TRBD2. The CDR3 spans 15 residues. The trim removed 7 bases at V and 6 bases at J, leaving 7 bases unmatched. Per germline, CDR1 SNHLY and CDR2 FYNNEI. The CDR3 loop reads CASTFSGRESGELFF. CDR3 bases: TGTGCCAGCACCTTTAGCGGGAGGGAATCCGGGGAGCTGTTTTTT. The complete variable domain, with remaining parts taken from reference TRBV2 and TRBJ2-2, reads EPEVTQTPSHQVTQMGQEVILRCVPISNHLYFYWYRQILGQKVEFLVSFYNNEISEKSEIFDDQFSVERPDGSNFTLKIRSTKLEDSAMYFCASTFSGRESGELFFGEGSRLTVL.

This clonotype came up many times. The chain uses TRBV10-3 and TRBJ2-5, with 13 bases lining up with TRBD2. After removal of 3 bases from V and 2 bases from J, the junction contained 9 bases not matched to a gene. The CDR3 is 18 residues long. Germline values: CDR1 ENHRY, CDR2 SYGVKD. The CDR3 reads CAISDPTGTSGEQETQYF. CDR3 coding DNA: TGTGCCATCAGTGATCCTACGGGGACTAGCGGGGAGCAAGAGACCCAGTACTTC.

This clonotype came up many times. The gene calls are TRBV7-8 and TRBJ2-7, with D perhaps TRBD2 (6 bases). Germline-derived CDR1 and CDR2 are SGHVS and FQNEAQ. V shed 4 bases and J shed 5 bases, with 9 bases lying between them. The CDR3 is 12 amino acids. In DNA form, the CDR3 reads TGTGCCAGCAGCTCACCGGGGGACGAGCAGTACTTC. It is translated as CASSSPGDEQYF.

This sequence joins TRBV5-1 and TRBJ2-2; possible D gene TRBD2, 6 bases. CDR1 is SGHRS, CDR2 YFSETQ, per germline. V was pared by 2 bases and J by 6 bases, with 8 bases between. This CDR3 spans 13 amino acids. CDR3 coding DNA: TGCGCCAGCAGCTTTTGGGACTCCGGGGAGCTGTTTTTT. Protein sequence: CASSFWDSGELFF.

This clonotype has ten or more counts. The chain employs TRBV20-1 and TRBJ1-2; 9 bases are shared with TRBD1. From germline, CDR1 is DFQATT and CDR2 SNEGSKA (reference sequence). The ends lost 5 bases at V and 7 bases at J; junction bases unmatched: 8. CDR3 length equals 13 residues. The CDR3 reads CSARRQGVRGYTF. The CDR3 nucleotides are TGCAGTGCTCGAAGACAGGGGGTTCGTGGCTACACCTTC.

The chain is built from TRBV20-1 and TRBJ1-3; D not certain. The CDR3 length is 16 residues. Germline V gene lookup returns CDR1 DFQATT and CDR2 SNEGSKA (reference sequence). V dropped 0 bases and J dropped 3 bases, with 15 bases sitting between them. CDR3 protein: CSARDFGSGLGNTIYF. The CDR3 nucleotides are TGCAGTGCTAGAGATTTTGGGTCCGGGCTTGGAAACACCATATATTTT.

A few counts support this clonotype. The chain uses TRBV5-6 and TRBJ2-6; D not certain. V was clipped by 2 bases and J by 0 bases, with 9 bases between them. CDR3 length: 16 residues. Germline CDR1 and CDR2: SGHDT and YYEEEE. The CDR3 DNA sequence: TGTGCCAGCAGCTTCGGCTCTCGCTCTGGGGCCAACGTCCTGACTTTC. Translation gives CASSFGSRSGANVLTF.

This clonotype turned up a few times. This chain connects TRBV20-1 to TRBJ1-5, with TRBD1 identical over 7 bases. V lost 6 bases to trimming and J lost 7 bases; unmatched junction nucleotides: 9. This CDR3 spans 13 amino acids. The germline V gene has CDR1 DFQATT and CDR2 SNEGSKA (reference sequence). The CDR3: CSAMGQGGQPQHF. The DNA for the CDR3 is TGCAGTGCGATGGGGCAGGGGGGACAGCCCCAGCATTTT.

This clonotype was seen repeatedly, ten times or more. This chain links TRBV29-1 with TRBJ1-1; D gene ambiguous. CDR1 is SQVTM and CDR2 is ANQGSEA in the germline V gene. This CDR3 contains 12 residues. V lost 5 bases and J lost 2, with 9 bases in between. This CDR3 is CSVPQTNTEAFF. CDR3 DNA: TGCAGCGTTCCTCAAACAAACACTGAAGCTTTCTTT. The entire variable domain, with the rest obtained from reference TRBV29-1 and TRBJ1-1, is as follows: SAVISQKPSRDICQRGTSLTIQCQVDSQVTMMFWYRQQPGQSLTLIATANQGSEATYESGFVIDKFPISRPNLTFSTLTVSNMSPEDSSIYLCSVPQTNTEAFFGQGTRLTVV.

The rearrangement joins TRBV5-4 to TRBJ2-5, with D maybe TRBD2 (6 bases). The CDR3 runs to 14 residues. V lost 7 bases and J lost 4, with 17 bases in between. Looked up from germline, CDR1 is SGHNT and CDR2 is YYREEE (reference sequence). CDR3 sequence reads: CASRGRVSGETQYF. The CDR3 bases are TGTGCCAGCCGTGGTAGGGTTAGCGGAGAGACCCAGTACTTC.

Many counts were recorded for this clonotype. The genes are TRBV20-1 and TRBJ1-3, with unresolved D. Germline V gene sequence: CDR1 DFQATT, CDR2 SNEGSKA (reference sequence). This CDR3 has 14 amino acids. The V gene lost 5 bases and the J gene lost 0 bases, with 11 bases spanning the gap. The CDR3 region is CSAPEVLSGNTIYF. The CDR3 DNA is TGCAGTGCTCCGGAAGTGCTCTCTGGAAACACCATATATTTT.

The chain employs TRBV7-3 and TRBJ2-7; TRBD2 agrees at 7 bases. CDR1 is SGHTA and CDR2 is FQGTGA in the germline V gene. Unmatched junction bases numbered 10, after V lost 5 bases and J lost 6 bases. The CDR3 spans 14 residues. This chain's CDR3 is CASSHGTNQGEQYF. CDR3 in DNA: TGTGCCAGCAGCCACGGGACTAACCAAGGCGAGCAGTACTTC.

The J gene is TRBJ1-1, the V gene TRBV29-1, with TRBD1 matching 9 bases. The CDR3 is 14 amino acids. Trimming took 6 bases from V and 3 from J; bases not matched to a gene: 8. Germline loops: CDR1 SQVTM, CDR2 ANQGSEA. CDR3 DNA: TGCAGCGTCGGGACAGGGAGAGGTGACACTGAAGCTTTCTTT. Its translation is CSVGTGRGDTEAFF.

This clonotype has ten or more counts. The chain is built from TRBV10-3 and TRBJ1-6, with D hard to call. This CDR3 has 11 residues. CDR1 is ENHRY, CDR2 SYGVKD, per germline. Trimming pared 6 bases from V and 9 bases from J, leaving 6 bases between. In DNA form, the CDR3 reads TGTGCCATCAGGTTGGGTTCACCCCTCCACTTT. This translates into CAIRLGSPLHF.

This chain links TRBV6-1 with TRBJ2-2; maybe TRBD2 (7 bases). The CDR3 runs 13 residues. Germline-derived CDR1 and CDR2 are MNHNS and SASEGT. Trimming left V 9 bases short and J 7 bases short, with 15 bases between. The DNA for the CDR3 is TGTGCCAGTCGGGGGGCGCGAGGCGGGGAGCTGTTTTTT. It codes for CASRGARGGELFF.

The chain uses TRBV7-2 and TRBJ2-7; D perhaps matches TRBD1 (5 bases). This CDR3 has 16 amino acids. V was clipped by 5 bases and J by 1 base, with 18 bases between them. Germline CDR1 reads SGHTA; CDR2 reads FQGNSA. The CDR3 spells CASSPGSRAASYEQYF. CDR3 DNA: TGTGCCAGCAGCCCAGGGTCTAGGGCAGCTTCCTACGAGCAGTACTTC.

The gene calls are TRBV11-2 and TRBJ1-5; D perhaps matches TRBD1 (5 bases). Germline CDR1 SGHAT, CDR2 FQNNGV. The V end lost 1 base, the J end lost 3 bases, and 13 bases lay between the germline ends. There are 16 residues in the CDR3. The CDR3 DNA reads TGTGCCAGCAGCTTAGGGGGTGGGGCTCCCAATCAGCCCCAGCATTTT. Its protein is CASSLGGGAPNQPQHF.

This clonotype turned up a few times. The J gene is TRBJ1-2, the V gene TRBV14, with D unclear. Germline-derived CDR1 and CDR2 are SGHDN and FVKESK. The CDR3 extends over 14 amino acids. V was pared by 2 bases and J by 2 bases, with 9 bases between. Here the CDR3 reads CASSQSAANYGYTF. The CDR3 DNA reads as TGTGCCAGCAGCCAATCCGCAGCAAACTATGGCTACACCTTC.

The V gene is TRBV12-3 or TRBV12-4, the J gene TRBJ1-3; no clear D. Trimming took off 7 bases at V and 4 bases at J, with 14 bases between the two ends. The CDR3 length is 14 residues. The CDR3 is CASTFSQGGNTIYF. The CDR3, as DNA: TGTGCCAGCACCTTTAGCCAAGGCGGAAACACCATATATTTT.

The V and J genes are TRBV29-1 and TRBJ2-7; tentative D call: TRBD1 (7 bases). Germline assignment: CDR1 SQVTM and CDR2 ANQGSEA. V was trimmed by 0 bases and J by 2 bases, leaving 11 bases between them. The CDR3 has 14 amino acids. CDR3 in DNA: TGCAGCGTTGAAGATCAGGGGGGTCCCTACGAGCAGTACTTC. The encoded protein is CSVEDQGGPYEQYF.

The chain is built from TRBV6-5 and TRBJ2-7; D perhaps matches TRBD1 (6 bases). With 5 bases removed from V and 0 bases from J, the gap between germline ends came to 14 bases. CDR1 is MNHEY and CDR2 is SVGAGI in the germline V gene. The CDR3 is 15 residues long. CDR3 DNA: TGTGCCAGCAGTACTAGACAGGTACTCTCCTACGAGCAGTACTTC. Translation: CASSTRQVLSYEQYF.

The V gene is TRBV25-1, the J gene TRBJ1-6, with TRBD1 identical over 7 bases. Germline V gene sequence: CDR1 MGHDK, CDR2 SYGVNS. This CDR3 region has 15 residues. Unmatched junction bases numbered 8, after V lost 4 bases and J lost 8 bases. For the CDR3, the DNA is TGTGCCAGCAGTGTCACAGGGGATCGAGATTCACCCCTCCACTTT. Translation: CASSVTGDRDSPLHF.

This sequence joins TRBV2 and TRBJ2-7; 8 bases match TRBD1. V lost 6 bases and J lost 0; bases outside the gene matches: 4. The V gene's germline CDR1 is SNHLY and CDR2 FYNNEI. The CDR3 contains 14 residues. The CDR3 DNA sequence: TGTGCCAGCAGGCTACAGGGGGACTCCTACGAGCAGTACTTC. This encodes CASRLQGDSYEQYF.

The J gene is TRBJ1-2, the V gene TRBV12-3 or TRBV12-4, with 7 bases lining up with TRBD1. The J segment lost 7 bases and the V segment lost 6 bases, leaving 17 bases of the junction unmatched. The CDR3 extends over 16 amino acids. CDR3 coding DNA: TGTGCCAGCAGCTACGGGACAGTGTCGTCTAGGGGTGGCTACACCTTC. It encodes CASSYGTVSSRGGYTF.

The rearrangement joins TRBV4-3 to TRBJ1-1, with a possible D match to TRBD1 (5 bases). The V gene lost 1 base and the J gene lost 1 base, with 10 bases spanning the gap. The CDR3 spans 15 residues. Germline V CDR1 and CDR2: LGHNA, YSLEER. The CDR3 DNA reads TGCGCCAGCAGCCAAGCGGGCAGGGAGAACACTGAAGCTTTCTTT. Amino acids: CASSQAGRENTEAFF.

This clonotype was recorded many times. The chain combines TRBV29-1 with TRBJ2-5; 13 bases are a match to TRBD2. Germline assignment: CDR1 SQVTM and CDR2 ANQGSEA. This CDR3 is built from 20 residues. The V segment lost 7 bases and the J segment 4 bases; nucleotides outside the gene matches: 24. The CDR3 DNA reads as TGCAGCGCCGAGGGGCAGGTCGGACTAGCGGGAGTTGGAGGCTTAGAGACCCAGTACTTC. The encoded protein is CSAEGQVGLAGVGGLETQYF.